Given below is one T cell receptor (beta chain) in context. Its antigen is not known. The CDR3 contains 16 residues. The V and J ends lost 0 bases and 1 base respectively, with 11 bases between them. Looked up from germline, CDR1 is MNHNS and CDR2 is SASEGT. This sample was included in a study of siplizumab effects on memory and regulatory T cells. Findings and limits, study-wide: Proliferating clones, CD4+ or CD8+, lacked an assignable naive or memory phenotype in roughly 80-96% of cases.

Data came from immunoSEQ multiplex PCR; TCRdb stores just in-frame clones and leaves some out. The table includes approximately 94,000 clones, roughly 93% detected once. This receptor was obtained from a human donor in good health. The source material was non-Treg CD4+ T cells sorted from blood. The genes are TRBV6-1 and TRBJ2-3; D is ambiguous. CDR3 DNA sequence: TGTGCCAGCAGTGAAGCGGCCTCATTAGGCACAGATACGCAGTATTTT. It encodes CASSEAASLGTDTQYF.